The clone carrying this TCR beta chain was detected ten times or more. Its antigen remains unidentified. The entry originates in a study of human T cells and chemical hapten exposure. Background on the study: Enrolled patients were predominantly female and had alopecia areata, totalis or universalis. Study outcomes and limitations: TCRs at a frequency above 1 in 1000 stayed unchanged with DPC sensitization.

TCRdb re-called the RACE reads with MiXCR, one entry per CDR3 protein. The sample has more than 70,000 distinct CDR3 sequences; roughly 12% are singletons. There are 12 residues in the CDR3. Germline V gives CDR1 SQVTM, CDR2 ANQGSEA. Trimming pared 4 bases from V and 7 bases from J, leaving 11 bases between. Time point in this sample: patch test 1, 2 weeks after DPC sensitization. Treatment in this sample: therapeutic diphenylcyclopropenone sensitization with weekly scalp DPC. This receptor was identified in a woman in her sixties with alopecia areata. Some clones in this sample may be carry-over from other donors' samples. The specimen was whole blood, collected in connection with sensitization to the hapten diphenylcyclopropenone (DPC). The chain uses TRBV29-1 and TRBJ1-5; D is unresolved. In DNA form, the CDR3 reads TGCAGCGTTGCTGACTTTGGGCAGCCCCAGCATTTT. It translates to CSVADFGQPQHF. Combining the CDR3 with reference TRBV29-1 and TRBJ1-5 gives the whole variable domain SAVISQKPSRDICQRGTSLTIQCQVDSQVTMMFWYRQQPGQSLTLIATANQGSEATYESGFVIDKFPISRPNLTFSTLTVSNMSPEDSSIYLCSVADFGQPQHFGDGTRLSIL.